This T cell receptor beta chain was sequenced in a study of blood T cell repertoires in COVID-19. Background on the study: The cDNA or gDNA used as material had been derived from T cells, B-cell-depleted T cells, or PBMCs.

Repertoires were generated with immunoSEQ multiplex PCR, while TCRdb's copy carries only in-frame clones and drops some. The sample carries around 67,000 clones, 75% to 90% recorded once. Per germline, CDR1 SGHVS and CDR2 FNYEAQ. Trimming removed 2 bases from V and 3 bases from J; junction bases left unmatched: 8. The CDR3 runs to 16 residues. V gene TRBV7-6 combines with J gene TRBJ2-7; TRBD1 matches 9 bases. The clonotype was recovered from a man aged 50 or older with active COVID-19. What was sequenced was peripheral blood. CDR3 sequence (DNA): TGTGCCAGCAGCTTAAGGTGGGGACAGGGACACTACGAGCAGTACTTC. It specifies CASSLRWGQGHYEQYF.